This TCR beta chain was retrieved from a study of CD8+CD57+ T cells in acquired aplastic anemia. CDR3 and TCR beta VDJ profiling relied on a genomic DNA template. TCRdb passed the reads through MiXCR, listing each CDR3 protein once. The table records under 200,000 distinct CDR3 sequences, under 55% of them present only once. Comment on this clonotype: A much larger clone lies a single base off, so this may be a read error. Here the CDR3 omits its conserved ending phenylalanine or tryptophan, so a read error is the likely source.

The CDR3 sequence is 18 residues long. V lost 5 bases and J lost 2; bases outside the gene matches: 13. All sequencing subjects had displayed CD8+CD57+ cell expansion on flow cytometry. The genes are TRBV12-3 or TRBV12-4 and TRBJ2-1, with TRBD2 matching over 9 bases. This TCR came from a human donor with aplastic anemia. The sequencing sample was made of sorted CD4+, CD8+, or CD8+CD57+ T cells (not recorded which) from PBMCs. Here the CDR3 DNA reads TGTGCCAGCAGTCCTTCCACAGGCGGGAGGGCCCCCTACAATGAGCAGTTCCTC. Protein product: CASSPSTGGRAPYNEQFL.